A single sample gave rise to the 17 T cell receptor beta chains below, sequenced in a study of molecular identifiers for immune sequencing clone quantification. TCRdb re-analysed the PCR reads in MiXCR, keeping a single row per CDR3 protein. Found here are over 550,000 distinct CDR3 sequences, approximately 24% of them singletons; the top ten hold 0.7% to 0.95%. The sequenced sample consisted of naive CD8+ T cells from blood, with Jurkat cell RNA spiked in. As to subset: FACS-sorted CD8+CD4-CCR7+CD45RA+ naive T cells. The receptors come from a human donor in good health. Some libraries in this study had Jurkat cell RNA spiked in.

This clonotype was seen repeatedly, ten times or more. As DNA, the CDR3 is TGTGCCAGCAGTTTTCGGGGGTCCCGCTCCTACGAGCAGTACTTC. The encoded protein is CASSFRGSRSYEQYF. The genes are TRBV28 and TRBJ2-7; tentatively, D is TRBD2 (6 bases). V dropped 3 bases and J dropped 0 bases, with 12 bases sitting between them. This CDR3 has 15 residues. Germline assignment: CDR1 MDHEN and CDR2 SYDVKM.

This clonotype occurred a few times. The chain links TRBV9 to TRBJ2-3, with 10 positions matching TRBD2. Germline loops: CDR1 SGDLS, CDR2 YYNGEE. The CDR3 consists of 16 residues. J was trimmed by 4 bases and V by 4 bases; bases with no gene match: 9. The CDR3 nucleotides read TGTGCCAGCAGCCTAAAGCGGGAGGGGAGTGCAGATACGCAGTATTTT. It specifies CASSLKREGSADTQYF.

For this clonotype: A clone one base away is much larger, so this may be a read error. The chain joins TRBV7-6 to TRBJ1-1; weak D call: TRBD1 (6 bases). The V gene's germline CDR1 is SGHVS and CDR2 FNYEAQ. The CDR3 is 13 residues long. The DNA of the CDR3 is TGTGCCAGCAGCTTACCCCCAGGGGATGAAGCTTCCTTT. It codes for CASSLPPGDEASF.

This clonotype was picked up many times. The chain joins TRBV6-2 or TRBV6-3 to TRBJ2-3; D gene uncertain. The CDR3 spans 11 residues. V was clipped by 8 bases and J by 6 bases, with 9 bases between them. Germline lookup yields CDR1 MNHEY and CDR2 SVGEGT. The CDR3 region has the DNA TGTGCCAGCGGATTATGGGATACGCAGTATTTT. The encoded protein is CASGLWDTQYF.

Regarding this clonotype: This may be a read error: a much more frequent sequence differs by one nucleotide. The rearrangement links TRBV5-3 to TRBJ2-3, with 7 bases matching TRBD2. TRBV5-3 is an ORF, with its function uncertain. The CDR3 spans 12 residues. Trimming at V came to 10 bases and at J to 5 bases, leaving 7 bases not matched to a gene. The CDR3 is CASAGGGDTQYF. The DNA for the CDR3 is TGTGCCTCCGCCGGCGGGGGAGATACGCAGTATTTT.

As concerns this clonotype: This could be a read error, since a much larger clone is one nucleotide away. This sequence joins TRBV27 and TRBJ2-5, with no clear D. Looked up from germline, CDR1 is MNHEY and CDR2 is SMNVEV (reference sequence). CDR3 size: 15 residues. The CDR3 nucleotides are TGTGCCAGCAGTTTTGGCCCCGAGCACCAAGAGCCCCAGTACTTC. This sequence encodes CASSFGPEHQEPQYF.

Concerning this clonotype: A read error may be the cause here, since a much bigger clone is one base away. This rearrangement joins TRBV30 to TRBJ2-1; the match to TRBD1 covers 7 bases. The CDR3 has 13 residues. Per germline, CDR1 GTSNPN and CDR2 SVGIG (reference sequence). V lost 3 bases to trimming and J lost 16 bases; unmatched junction nucleotides: 15. CDR3 residues: CAWSITLQGSPFF. CDR3 bases: TGTGCCTGGAGCATCACGCTACAGGGGAGTCCTTTCTTC. Looking up the rest from reference TRBV30 and TRBJ2-1 gives the full variable domain: SQTIHQWPATLVQPVGSPLSLECTVEGTSNPNLYWYRQAAGRGLQLLFYSVGIGQISSEVPQNLSASRPQDRQFILSSKKLLLSDSGFYLCAWSITLQGSPFFGPGTRLTVL.

This clonotype was observed many times. The V and J genes are TRBV28 and TRBJ2-7, with 9 bases lining up with TRBD1. CDR3 length: 15 residues. Germline loops: CDR1 MDHEN, CDR2 SYDVKM. The J segment lost 6 bases and the V segment lost 7 bases, leaving 13 bases of the junction unmatched. The CDR3 DNA follows: TGTGCCAGCACCCTCACCGGGACAGGGCAACGCGAGCAGTACTTC. Protein sequence: CASTLTGTGQREQYF.

At least ten counts were recorded for this clonotype. This chain connects TRBV6-5 to TRBJ2-6; 7 bases are a match to TRBD1. The CDR3 extends over 15 amino acids. V dropped 7 bases and J dropped 2; count of bases not matched to a gene: 5. Germline values: CDR1 MNHEY, CDR2 SVGAGI. The CDR3 coding sequence is TGTGCCAGCACCCCCGACAGGGCTGGGGCCAACGTCCTGACTTTC. This gives the protein CASTPDRAGANVLTF.

The chain is built from TRBV27 and TRBJ1-2; TRBD1 might be the D (6 bases). Germline CDR1 is MNHEY and CDR2 is SMNVEV (reference sequence). Trimming took 6 bases from V and 5 from J, leaving 19 bases between them. CDR3 length equals 15 residues. DNA for the CDR3: TGTGCCAGCAGGCCTTTACAGGGCCCCCCTTATGGCTACACCTTC. Its protein is CASRPLQGPPYGYTF.

The sample holds many counts of this clonotype. The V and J genes are TRBV27 and TRBJ1-1; 7 bases are a match to TRBD1. The germline gives CDR1 MNHEY, CDR2 SMNVEV (reference sequence). Trimming at V came to 2 bases and at J to 5 bases, leaving 5 bases not matched to a gene. The length of the CDR3 is 14 residues. The CDR3 DNA reads as TGTGCCAGCAGTTTACACAGGGGAGGGACTGAAGCTTTCTTT. Its protein is CASSLHRGGTEAFF.

As for this clonotype: One base away lies a much larger clone, so this may be a sequencing read error. The CDR3 loop reads CASGFLGGSTDTQYF. For the CDR3, the DNA is TGCGCCAGCGGCTTCTTGGGGGGAAGCACAGATACGCAGTATTTT. The chain links TRBV5-1 to TRBJ2-3, with D perhaps matching TRBD2 (6 bases). Germline CDR1 is SGHRS and CDR2 is YFSETQ. The CDR3 is 15 amino acids. Together with reference TRBV5-1 and TRBJ2-3, the CDR3 gives the full variable domain: KAGVTQTPRYLIKTRGQQVTLSCSPISGHRSVSWYQQTPGQGLQFLFEYFSETQRNKGNFPGRFSGRQFSNSRSEMNVSTLELGDSALYLCASGFLGGSTDTQYFGPGTRLTVL.

V gene TRBV7-9 combines with J gene TRBJ1-1; TRBD1 matches 7 bases. The J segment lost 4 bases and the V segment lost 7 bases, leaving 3 bases of the junction unmatched. Germline V CDR1 and CDR2: SEHNR, FQNEAQ (reference sequence). This CDR3 is built from 12 residues. CDR3 in amino acids: CASNHRGTEAFF. CDR3 nucleotide sequence: TGTGCCAGCAACCACAGGGGCACTGAAGCTTTCTTT.

This clonotype has more than one count but fewer than ten. This chain connects TRBV4-3 to TRBJ2-7, with D maybe TRBD2 (5 bases). Trimming removed 4 bases from V and 3 bases from J, with 13 bases in between. Germline V lookup: CDR1 LGHNA, CDR2 YSLEER. The CDR3 totals 14 residues. DNA for the CDR3: TGCGCCAGCAGCCCGGAGGCCGAGGGCTACGAGCAGTACTTC. Protein product: CASSPEAEGYEQYF.

This clonotype has at least ten counts. The chain has TRBV20-1 and TRBJ2-3; D remains ambiguous. The CDR3 length is 13 residues. The germline gives CDR1 DFQATT, CDR2 SNEGSKA (reference sequence). Trimming removed 1 base from V and 4 bases from J, with 9 bases in between. DNA of the CDR3: TGCAGTGCTAGAGGGCCCCTTCCAGATACGCAGTATTTT. Its translation: CSARGPLPDTQYF.

The chain carries TRBV30 and TRBJ1-1; D is unclear. Looked up from germline, CDR1 is GTSNPN and CDR2 is SVGIG (reference sequence). Trimming shortened V by 3 bases and J by 6 bases, and 11 bases separated the two germline ends. The CDR3 covers 12 residues. Written as DNA, the CDR3 is TGTGCCTGGAGGAACCTCGGCTCTGAAGCTTTCTTT. This encodes CAWRNLGSEAFF.

In this sample, this clonotype turned up many times. V usage is TRBV4-1 and J usage is TRBJ2-1; perhaps D is TRBD1 or TRBD2 (5 bases each). This CDR3 region has 15 residues. V was pared by 0 bases and J by 3 bases, with 9 bases between. Looked up from germline, CDR1 is MGHRA and CDR2 is YSYEKL. The CDR3 nucleotides are TGCGCCAGCAGCCAAGATAGTGGGGGCTACAATGAGCAGTTCTTC. The encoded protein is CASSQDSGGYNEQFF.